These 16 T cell receptor beta chains originate from one sample sequenced in a study of blood T cell repertoires in COVID-19. The assay was immunoSEQ multiplex PCR, and TCRdb's table has in-frame clones only and misses some. Of fewer than 350,000 clones listed, 89% are singletons. The source material was PBMCs or T cells enriched from blood (not recorded which). Receptors were obtained from a middle-aged woman who had recovered from COVID-19.

The chain couples TRBV19 to TRBJ1-4; tentative D call: TRBD1 (5 bases). V was cut by 5 bases and J by 8 bases, with 12 bases left in between. Germline V gene lookup returns CDR1 LNHDA and CDR2 SQIVND (reference sequence). The CDR3 runs to 13 residues. CDR3 amino acids: CASSSRQWEKLFF. The CDR3, as DNA: TGTGCCAGTAGTTCGAGACAGTGGGAAAAACTGTTTTTT.

The rearrangement uses TRBV2 and TRBJ2-7, with 11 bases that match TRBD1. V lost 6 bases, J lost 3 bases, and 7 bases stayed unmatched. Germline V CDR1 and CDR2: SNHLY, FYNNEI. The CDR3 totals 15 residues. The CDR3 nucleotides read TGTGCCAGCAGGGCGGGACAGGGGGTCTTCTACGAGCAGTACTTC. Translated: CASRAGQGVFYEQYF.

This chain joins TRBV5-4 and TRBJ2-1; 8 nucleotides align to TRBD1. The CDR3 consists of 15 residues. Germline CDR1 SGHNT, CDR2 YYREEE (reference sequence). V lost 2 bases to trimming and J lost 9 bases; unmatched junction nucleotides: 10. The CDR3 region is CASSLGTGLRGEQFF. DNA of the CDR3: TGTGCCAGCAGCTTAGGGACAGGATTGAGAGGTGAGCAGTTCTTC. The whole variable domain, remainder taken from reference TRBV5-4 and TRBJ2-1, is ETGVTQSPTHLIKTRGQQVTLRCSSQSGHNTVSWYQQALGQGPQFIFQYYREEENGRGNFPPRFSGLQFPNYSSELNVNALELDDSALYLCASSLGTGLRGEQFFGPGTRLTVL.

The genes are TRBV10-2 and TRBJ1-5, with D possibly matching TRBD1 (5 bases). This CDR3 comprises 15 residues. V dropped 6 bases and J dropped 6 bases, with 18 bases sitting between them. CDR1 and CDR2 from the germline V gene are WSHSY and SAAADI. The CDR3 loop reads CASSAGTQGGQPQHF. The DNA of the CDR3 is TGCGCCAGCAGCGCCGGGACTCAAGGTGGTCAGCCCCAGCATTTT.

This chain uses TRBV19 with TRBJ1-2; 8 bases align to TRBD1. This CDR3 spans 13 amino acids. V dropped 6 bases and J dropped 8; count of bases not matched to a gene: 8. In germline, CDR1 is LNHDA, CDR2 SQIVND (reference sequence). CDR3 residues: CASSGAGGQGYTF. The CDR3 DNA sequence: TGTGCCAGTAGCGGGGCAGGGGGCCAGGGCTACACCTTC.

The rearrangement links TRBV5-1 to TRBJ2-3, with D tentatively TRBD1 (5 bases). Germline CDR1 and CDR2: SGHRS and YFSETQ. V was pared by 4 bases and J by 0 bases, with 27 bases between. This CDR3 region has 20 residues. In DNA form, the CDR3 reads TGCGCCAGCAGCCGAACAGGTGGATCCGCCCGCTCTTTCAGCACAGATACGCAGTATTTT. Its protein is CASSRTGGSARSFSTDTQYF. The full variable domain, its missing parts supplied by reference TRBV5-1 and TRBJ2-3, is KAGVTQTPRYLIKTRGQQVTLSCSPISGHRSVSWYQQTPGQGLQFLFEYFSETQRNKGNFPGRFSGRQFSNSRSEMNVSTLELGDSALYLCASSRTGGSARSFSTDTQYFGPGTRLTVL.

The V and J genes are TRBV11-2 and TRBJ1-1; weak D call: TRBD1 (6 bases). V was shortened by 0 bases and J by 10 bases, with 15 bases between the two germline ends. The CDR3 length is 14 residues. Germline V gene lookup returns CDR1 SGHAT and CDR2 FQNNGV. The CDR3 loop reads CASSLDPRGGGAFF. The CDR3 DNA follows: TGTGCCAGCAGCTTAGACCCCAGGGGCGGAGGAGCTTTCTTT.

The chain joins TRBV10-2 to TRBJ2-4; maybe TRBD1 (6 bases). The germline V and J ends were trimmed by 3 bases and 8 bases, with 11 bases remaining between them. Germline loops: CDR1 WSHSY, CDR2 SAAADI. CDR3 size: 13 residues. The CDR3, as DNA: TGCGCCAGCAGTGATCTATCAGGGGACATTCAGTACTTC. It yields the protein CASSDLSGDIQYF.

The chain employs TRBV1 and TRBJ2-1; the D call of TRBD2 is as the table states it, not checked on the DNA. TRBV1 is marked as a pseudogene. The CDR3 has 16 amino acids. CDR3 residues: CTSHKEPGLPYNEQFF. CDR3 nucleotide sequence: TGCACCAGCCATAAGGAACCGGGACTGCCCTACAATGAGCAGTTCTTC.

This clone is a singleton in its sample. This sequence joins TRBV11-3 and TRBJ2-1; unclear D gene. The germline V gene has CDR1 SGHNT and CDR2 YENEEA. V shed 1 base and J shed 8 bases, with 9 bases lying between them. The CDR3 covers 13 residues. The CDR3, as DNA: TGTGCCAGCAGCTTAGCCCCAGGCGATGAGCAGTTCTTC. Its translation is CASSLAPGDEQFF.

The chain couples TRBV3-1 (or the pseudogene TRBV3-2) to TRBJ2-1, with 8 nucleotides matching TRBD2. The CDR3 is made up of 17 amino acids. Germline CDR1 and CDR2: LGHDT and YNNKEL (reference sequence). V gave up 4 bases and J gave up 4 bases; unmatched junction bases: 12. The CDR3 DNA follows: TGTGCCAGCAGCCGCCCGCCCGGGAGCGGGGGTTACAATGAGCAGTTCTTC. Its protein product is CASSRPPGSGGYNEQFF.

This sequence joins TRBV5-4 and TRBJ1-2; a weak D match, TRBD1 (5 bases). This CDR3 contains 13 residues. V was pared by 2 bases and J by 5 bases, with 10 bases between. From germline, CDR1 is SGHNT and CDR2 YYREEE (reference sequence). The CDR3 is CASSFHDRYGYTF. CDR3 DNA sequence: TGTGCCAGCAGCTTCCACGACAGATATGGCTACACCTTC.

This clone was observed many times. The V and J genes are TRBV30 and TRBJ1-6; D gene uncertain. Trimming stripped 2 bases from V and 7 bases from J, with 9 bases between. This CDR3 has 13 amino acids. The V gene's germline CDR1 is GTSNPN and CDR2 SVGIG (reference sequence). The CDR3 reads CAWSPLLNSPLHF. The CDR3 nucleotides are TGTGCCTGGAGTCCGTTACTAAATTCACCCCTCCACTTT.

There are a few counts of this clone. At the DNA level, this CDR3 is encoded by other sequences in the same sample as well. V and J are TRBV27 and TRBJ1-1; 7 bases match TRBD1. The germline V gene has CDR1 MNHEY and CDR2 SMNVEV (reference sequence). J was trimmed by 0 bases and V by 6 bases; bases with no gene match: 7. This CDR3 contains 15 residues. The CDR3 DNA reads TGTGCCAGCAGCAGACAGGGACAGATGAACACTGAAGCTTTCTTT. Protein sequence: CASSRQGQMNTEAFF.

The chain is built from TRBV30 and TRBJ1-2; no firm D call. CDR3 length equals 13 residues. CDR1 GTSNPN and CDR2 SVGIG come from the germline V gene (reference sequence). Trimming stripped 4 bases from V and 4 bases from J, with 13 bases between. In DNA form, the CDR3 reads TGTGCCTGGACAGGAGGTATCGGCTATGGCTACACCTTC. Residues: CAWTGGIGYGYTF.

This clone was counted only a few times. The V call is TRBV27, the J call TRBJ1-1; TRBD1 is a possible D gene (5 bases). V lost 6 bases and J 4 bases, leaving 21 bases between the germline ends. This CDR3 region has 16 residues. Germline CDR1 reads MNHEY; CDR2 reads SMNVEV (reference sequence). The CDR3 sequence: CASSLLGLGPGTEAFF. In DNA form, the CDR3 reads TGTGCCAGCAGCCTTTTAGGCCTGGGGCCGGGCACTGAAGCTTTCTTT.